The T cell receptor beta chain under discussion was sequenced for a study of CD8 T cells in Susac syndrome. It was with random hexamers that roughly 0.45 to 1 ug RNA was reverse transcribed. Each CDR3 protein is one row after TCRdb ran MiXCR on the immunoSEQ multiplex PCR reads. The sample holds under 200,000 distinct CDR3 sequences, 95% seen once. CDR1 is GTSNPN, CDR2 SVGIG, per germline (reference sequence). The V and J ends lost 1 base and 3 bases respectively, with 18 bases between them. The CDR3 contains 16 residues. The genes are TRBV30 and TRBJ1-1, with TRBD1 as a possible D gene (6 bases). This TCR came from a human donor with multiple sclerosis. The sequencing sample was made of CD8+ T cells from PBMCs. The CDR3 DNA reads TGTGCCTGGAGTGCGAGGCAGGGGTATGTGGACACTGAAGCTTTCTTT. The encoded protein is CAWSARQGYVDTEAFF.